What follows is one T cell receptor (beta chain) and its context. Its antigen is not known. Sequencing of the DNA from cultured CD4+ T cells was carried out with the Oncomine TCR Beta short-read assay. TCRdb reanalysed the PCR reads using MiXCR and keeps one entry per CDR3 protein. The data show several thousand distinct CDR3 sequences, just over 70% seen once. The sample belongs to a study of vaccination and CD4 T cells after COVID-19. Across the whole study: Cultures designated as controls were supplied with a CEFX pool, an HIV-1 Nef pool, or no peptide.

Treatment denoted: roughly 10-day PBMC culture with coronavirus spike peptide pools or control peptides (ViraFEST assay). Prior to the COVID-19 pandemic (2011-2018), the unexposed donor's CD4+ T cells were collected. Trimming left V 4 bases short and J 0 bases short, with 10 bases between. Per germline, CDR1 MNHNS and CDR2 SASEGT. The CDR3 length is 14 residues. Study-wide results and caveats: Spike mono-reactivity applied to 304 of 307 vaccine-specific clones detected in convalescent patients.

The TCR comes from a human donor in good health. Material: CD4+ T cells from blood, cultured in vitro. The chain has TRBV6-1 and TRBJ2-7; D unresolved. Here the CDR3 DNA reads TGTGCCAGCAGTGTCGCTCACAACTCCTACGAGCAGTACTTC. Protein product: CASSVAHNSYEQYF.